The 3 T cell receptor beta chains below were found in one sample sequenced in a study of T cell responses to AZD1222 COVID-19 vaccine. The assay was immunoSEQ multiplex PCR, and TCRdb's table has in-frame clones only and misses some. Here the sample spans approximately 100,000 clones, about 87% being singletons. The source material was peripheral blood, sampled 28 days after the second AZD1222 dose. These receptor sequences come from an adult who received the AZD1222 COVID-19 vaccine.

This clone was detected only once. V usage is TRBV12-3 or TRBV12-4 and J usage is TRBJ1-1; D ambiguous. The CDR3 covers 11 residues. Trimming removed 5 bases at V and 8 bases at J, with 9 bases between. The CDR3 loop reads CASSATVEAFF. CDR3 nucleotides: TGTGCCAGCAGTGCGACGGTGGAAGCTTTCTTT.

This clone was seen once. The chain uses TRBV2 and TRBJ1-3; a possible D gene is TRBD1 (6 bases). V gave up 3 bases and J gave up 4 bases, with 10 bases separating them. The CDR3 is 14 amino acids. In germline, CDR1 is SNHLY, CDR2 FYNNEI. The CDR3 DNA reads TGTGCCAGCAGTGAGGAGGGGGGAGGAAACACCATATATTTT. Residues: CASSEEGGGNTIYF.

The V and J genes are TRBV7-3 and TRBJ1-1; the match to TRBD1 covers 8 bases. Germline values: CDR1 SGHTA, CDR2 FQGTGA. The CDR3 is 13 amino acids. V was pared by 5 bases and J by 8 bases, with 7 bases of the junction left unmatched. CDR3: CASSPHRDREAFF. The CDR3 nucleotides read TGTGCCAGCAGCCCTCACCGGGACAGGGAAGCTTTCTTT.